What follows are 14 T cell receptor beta chains derived from one specimen sequenced in a study of beta chain features in type 1 diabetes. Expressed TCRB transcripts were sequenced, since all the RNA that had been isolated was reverse transcribed. Sequenced by immunoSEQ multiplex PCR; TCRdb stores in-frame clones only, minus some. The table lists about 360,000 clones, around 13% of them singletons. Sequencing was carried out using naive CD4+ T cells from blood. The source is a man in his late teens or twenties in good health.

The chain links TRBV7-2 to TRBJ2-7, with 10 positions matching TRBD2. CDR1 is SGHTA and CDR2 is FQGNSA in the germline V gene. With V trimmed by 2 bases and J by 0 bases, 4 bases remained unmatched. The CDR3 is 16 residues long. The CDR3 spells CASSLLAGGASYEQYF. The CDR3 DNA reads as TGTGCCAGCAGCTTATTAGCGGGGGGCGCCTCCTACGAGCAGTACTTC.

This clone was observed a few times. The chain has TRBV7-9 and TRBJ2-3; the match to TRBD2 covers 12 bases. After removal of 5 bases from V and 6 bases from J, the junction contained 6 bases not matched to a gene. This CDR3 contains 15 residues. The germline gives CDR1 SEHNR, CDR2 FQNEAQ (reference sequence). CDR3 in DNA: TGTGCCAGCAGCAGACTAGCGGGAGTTTGGGATACGCAGTATTTT. This encodes CASSRLAGVWDTQYF. The variable domain in full, with the rest retrieved from reference TRBV7-9 and TRBJ2-3, is DTGVSQNPRHKITKRGQNVTFRCDPISEHNRLYWYRQTLGQGPEFLTYFQNEAQLEKSRLLSDRFSAERPKGSFSTLEIQRTEQGDSAMYLCASSRLAGVWDTQYFGPGTRLTVL.

This clone was seen a few times. This chain links TRBV29-1 with TRBJ1-4, with D possibly TRBD1 on 5 matching bases. The CDR3 extends over 15 amino acids. V lost 0 bases to trimming and J lost 8 bases, with 16 bases between them. CDR1 is SQVTM, CDR2 ANQGSEA, per germline. CDR3 sequence: CSVEDFGGGGEKLFF. CDR3 sequence (DNA): TGCAGCGTTGAAGATTTCGGGGGGGGAGGCGAAAAACTGTTTTTT.

This clone was seen a few times. V and J are TRBV10-3 and TRBJ1-6; maybe TRBD1 (6 bases). From germline, CDR1 is ENHRY and CDR2 SYGVKD. V was clipped by 6 bases and J by 10 bases, with 16 bases between them. CDR3 length: 14 residues. The CDR3 nucleotides are TGTGCCATCAGAATGGGGGCCAGGGACTCACCCCTCCACTTT. Its translation is CAIRMGARDSPLHF.

The chain is built from TRBV30 and TRBJ1-5, with a tentative D call TRBD1 (5 bases). V was cut by 7 bases and J by 1 base, with 14 bases left in between. The length of the CDR3 is 14 residues. CDR1 GTSNPN and CDR2 SVGIG come from the germline V gene (reference sequence). The CDR3 DNA follows: TGTGCCTTTCGAGCGGGGGTGAGCAATCAGCCCCAGCATTTT. This codes for CAFRAGVSNQPQHF.

This clone was detected only a few times. The chain joins TRBV5-1 to TRBJ1-1; D might be TRBD1 (6 bases). The V gene's germline CDR1 is SGHRS and CDR2 YFSETQ. The ends were cut back, 5 bases at V and 1 base at J, with 12 bases in the middle. The length of the CDR3 is 14 residues. The CDR3 sequence is CASRGAPGNTEAFF. As DNA, the CDR3 is TGCGCCAGCAGGGGGGCCCCAGGGAACACTGAAGCTTTCTTT.

The table lists this clone with a few counts. The rearrangement uses TRBV4-3 and TRBJ2-7; perhaps TRBD1 as D (5 bases). Germline values: CDR1 LGHNA, CDR2 YSLEER. The ends were cut back, 1 base at V and 0 bases at J, with 19 bases in the middle. This CDR3 is built from 18 residues. CDR3: CASSQAPADSRSSYEQYF. Written as DNA, the CDR3 is TGCGCCAGCAGCCAAGCCCCCGCCGACAGTAGGAGCTCCTACGAGCAGTACTTC.

The gene calls are TRBV7-2 and TRBJ2-1; no clear D gene. This CDR3 is built from 14 residues. Germline CDR1 reads SGHTA; CDR2 reads FQGNSA. Trimming removed 0 bases from V and 6 bases from J, with 9 bases in between. The CDR3 DNA reads TGTGCCAGCAGCTTAGCGGGCCCCAGCAATGAGCAGTTCTTC. Encoded protein: CASSLAGPSNEQFF.

The table lists this clone with a few counts. This chain joins TRBV27 and TRBJ1-6, with a weak D call TRBD1 (5 bases). The germline CDR1 and CDR2 sequences are MNHEY and SMNVEV (reference sequence). The CDR3 totals 16 residues. Trimming removed 4 bases at V and 4 bases at J, with 14 bases between. Written as DNA, the CDR3 is TGTGCCAGCAGTTCGTCTCGACAGACGTATAATTCACCCCTCCACTTT. It translates to CASSSSRQTYNSPLHF.

The chain combines TRBV28 with TRBJ1-1, with 10 bases matching TRBD1. Germline lookup yields CDR1 MDHEN and CDR2 SYDVKM. V shed 6 bases and J 2 bases; nucleotides not matched to a gene: 6. There are 15 residues in the CDR3. Written as DNA, the CDR3 is TGTGCCAGCAGGGGGGGGACAGGGGCAAACACTGAAGCTTTCTTT. It specifies CASRGGTGANTEAFF.

This clone was counted a few times. The rearrangement uses TRBV5-1 and TRBJ1-5; D unclear. Germline V gene lookup returns CDR1 SGHRS and CDR2 YFSETQ. CDR3 length: 14 amino acids. Deletions cut 4 bases from V and 6 bases from J, with 14 bases between. CDR3 DNA sequence: TGCGCCAGCAGCGCCTTTCAGGAGGGTCAGCCCCAGCATTTT. Protein: CASSAFQEGQPQHF.

The chain employs TRBV5-6 and TRBJ2-2; 13 bases match TRBD2. The CDR3 runs 18 residues. CDR1 is SGHDT, CDR2 YYEEEE, per germline. Trimming took 7 bases from V and 5 from J; bases not matched to a gene: 14. CDR3: CASVRLSRLAGGTGELFF. CDR3 DNA sequence: TGTGCCAGCGTGAGGTTATCTCGACTAGCGGGAGGTACCGGGGAGCTGTTTTTT.

The chain links TRBV30 to TRBJ2-1; 7 bases are shared with TRBD2. There are 15 residues in the CDR3. Trimming took 2 bases from V and 7 from J; bases not matched to a gene: 11. CDR1 is GTSNPN, CDR2 SVGIG, per germline (reference sequence). CDR3 region: CAWSWRGGPWNEQFF. Here the CDR3 DNA reads TGTGCCTGGAGTTGGAGGGGAGGGCCCTGGAATGAGCAGTTCTTC.

The J gene is TRBJ1-3, the V gene TRBV7-9; D gene ambiguous. V lost 1 base and J 0 bases, leaving 4 bases between the germline ends. Germline V gene sequence: CDR1 SEHNR, CDR2 FQNEAQ (reference sequence). The CDR3 has 14 amino acids. The CDR3 sequence is CASSLDTSGNTIYF. In DNA, the CDR3 is TGTGCCAGCAGCTTAGACACCTCTGGAAACACCATATATTTT.